The 17 T cell receptor beta chains in this list originate from one sample, sequenced in a study of T cells after posttransplantation cyclophosphamide (dated by TCRdb to 2015 to 2016). The meaning of the sample's treatment or condition label: high-dose cyclophosphamide on days +3 and +4 as single-agent GVHD prophylaxis. Busulfan and fludarabine conditioning, a related or unrelated marrow graft, and cyclophosphamide on days +3 and +4 were given to PTCy patients. Library method: the immunoSEQ multiplex PCR assay. What TCRdb holds here is the immuneACCESS table cut down to in-frame rearrangements. Part of the clones is not present; checked against another copy, under half of the missing clones reflect an unresolved V gene, and the others are unexplained. The sample table holds some 10,000 clones, of which 80% to 90% were seen once. Together, the top ten hold 4.5% to 5.5% of the sample. Sequenced here: PBMCs, sampled after allogeneic stem cell transplant with posttransplant cyclophosphamide. These receptors originate from a female patient in her fifties or sixties who received an allogeneic stem cell transplant from a related donor, was CMV-positive, and had no GVHD. Once a transplant has taken place, some T cells may be donor derived.

This chain connects TRBV5-4 to TRBJ2-7; D is ambiguous. In germline, CDR1 is SGHNT, CDR2 YYREEE (reference sequence). The CDR3 totals 13 residues. V was cut by 0 bases and J by 3 bases, with 7 bases left in between. In nucleotides, the CDR3 is TGTGCCAGCAGCTTGGGCCAGATCTACGAGCAGTACTTC. This encodes CASSLGQIYEQYF.

The chain combines TRBV6-5 with TRBJ2-7; 8 bases map to TRBD1. Germline-derived CDR1 and CDR2 are MNHEY and SVGAGI. The CDR3 sequence is 14 residues long. V gave up 2 bases and J gave up 5 bases; unmatched junction bases: 5. CDR3 sequence (DNA): TGTGCCAGCAGTTACGACGACAGGGGCAACGAGCAGTACTTC. It yields the protein CASSYDDRGNEQYF.

The V and J genes are TRBV27 and TRBJ1-5; D ambiguous. Trimming removed 5 bases at V and 6 bases at J, with 14 bases between. The CDR3 is made up of 14 amino acids. CDR1 is MNHEY, CDR2 SMNVEV, per germline (reference sequence). CDR3 DNA sequence: TGTGCCAGCAGTCCTCGGACTGCCCGTCAGCCCCAGCATTTT. It is translated as CASSPRTARQPQHF.

The chain recombines TRBV7-2 with TRBJ2-5; no definite D call. The J call may not be correct, given that the DNA end is closer to TRBJ2-7. The CDR3 is 11 amino acids. The germline gives CDR1 SGHTA, CDR2 FQGNSA. The CDR3 sequence is CASSFTYEQYF. The DNA for the CDR3 is TGTGCCAGCAGCTTTACGTACGAGCAGTACTTC.

This rearrangement joins TRBV4-2 to TRBJ2-3; 8 nucleotides agree with TRBD2. The V segment lost 1 base and the J segment 3 bases; nucleotides outside the gene matches: 6. Germline loops: CDR1 LGHNA, CDR2 YNFKEQ. CDR3 size: 16 residues. The DNA for the CDR3 is TGTGCCAGCAGCCAAGCAGGAGCGGGGGAAACAGATACGCAGTATTTT. Its translation: CASSQAGAGETDTQYF.

The chain employs TRBV7-6 and TRBJ2-5; D ambiguous. The J call is doubtful: the DNA matches TRBJ2-7 better. This CDR3 has 14 residues. The V gene's germline CDR1 is SGHVS and CDR2 FNYEAQ. CDR3 in DNA: TGTGCCAGCAGCTTAATGTCTTCTGGTTACGAGCAGTACTTC. This gives the protein CASSLMSSGYEQYF.

The chain is built from TRBV11-3 and TRBJ2-1; D gene ambiguous. Trimming removed 5 bases from V and 3 bases from J, with 11 bases in between. This CDR3 spans 14 amino acids. Germline V gives CDR1 SGHNT, CDR2 YENEEA. The CDR3 bases are TGTGCCAGCAGCCGTGCCGGTGGCTACAATGAGCAGTTCTTC. Amino acids: CASSRAGGYNEQFF. Using reference TRBV11-3 and TRBJ2-1 for the parts outside the CDR3, the full variable domain is EAGVVQSPRYKIIEKKQPVAFWCNPISGHNTLYWYLQNLGQGPELLIRYENEEAVDDSQLPKDRFSAERLKGVDSTLKIQPAELGDSAVYLCASSRAGGYNEQFFGPGTRLTVL.

This chain connects TRBV30 to TRBJ2-2; TRBD1 is a possible D gene (6 bases). V was cut by 7 bases and J by 4 bases, with 16 bases left in between. The CDR3 is made up of 14 amino acids. Germline V lookup: CDR1 GTSNPN, CDR2 SVGIG (reference sequence). The CDR3 sequence is CAFGQGQVTGELFF. The DNA for the CDR3 is TGTGCCTTCGGCCAGGGGCAGGTCACCGGGGAGCTGTTTTTT.

The chain carries TRBV5-1 and TRBJ1-1; TRBD1 might be the D (6 bases). The germline gives CDR1 SGHRS, CDR2 YFSETQ. The CDR3 runs 16 residues. V gave up 1 base and J gave up 6 bases, with 19 bases separating them. CDR3 protein: CASSLLSGIQGSEAFF. CDR3 DNA: TGCGCCAGCAGCTTGTTGAGTGGAATACAGGGTTCTGAAGCTTTCTTT.

V and J are TRBV5-4 and TRBJ2-5; 8 nucleotides match TRBD2. The CDR3 totals 16 residues. The germline gives CDR1 SGHNT, CDR2 YYREEE (reference sequence). V shed 4 bases and J 0 bases; nucleotides not matched to a gene: 8. In DNA form, the CDR3 reads TGTGCCAGCAGCCGTGGGAGCGGGGGCAACCAAGAGACCCAGTACTTC. This codes for CASSRGSGGNQETQYF.

V and J are TRBV4-2 and TRBJ1-2; D perhaps matches TRBD1 (5 bases). Trimming took off 0 bases at V and 10 bases at J, with 15 bases between the two ends. Germline V gene data show CDR1 as LGHNA and CDR2 as YNFKEQ. This CDR3 contains 14 residues. Written as DNA, the CDR3 is TGTGCCAGCAGCCAAGATGTGACAGCTATGGACTACACCTTC. It is translated as CASSQDVTAMDYTF.

This chain joins TRBV25-1 and TRBJ1-1; D not resolved. The CDR3 contains 15 residues. The germline CDR1 and CDR2 sequences are MGHDK and SYGVNS. V was shortened by 3 bases and J by 3 bases, with 14 bases between the two germline ends. The CDR3 bases are TGTGCCAGCAGTGAGGCGGGCTTTCCGGACACTGAAGCTTTCTTT. The encoded protein is CASSEAGFPDTEAFF.

About this clone: The junction departs from the called germline gene at one end, perhaps through a read error. The J gene is TRBJ2-3, the V gene TRBV30, with a weak D call TRBD2 (5 bases). The CDR3 is 15 amino acids. Germline CDR1 is GTSNPN and CDR2 is SVGIG (reference sequence). The CDR3 nucleotides are TGTGCCCGGAGTGGCCTGCGGAGGCGCCCGGATACGCAGTATTTT. Amino acids: CARSGLRRRPDTQYF.

The CDR3 coding sequence is TGTGCCAGCAGCTTAACCGGGGGACATCAGCCCCAGCATTTT. Protein sequence: CASSLTGGHQPQHF. This sequence joins TRBV7-2 and TRBJ1-5, with D perhaps matching TRBD1 (5 bases). The germline V gene has CDR1 SGHTA and CDR2 FQGNSA. The CDR3 extends over 14 amino acids. V was cut by 2 bases and J by 5 bases, with 10 bases left in between. Filled out from reference TRBV7-2 and TRBJ1-5, the complete variable domain reads GAGVSQSPSNKVTEKGKDVELRCDPISGHTALYWYRQSLGQGLEFLIYFQGNSAPDKSGLPSDRFSAERTGGSVSTLTIQRTQQEDSAVYLCASSLTGGHQPQHFGDGTRLSIL.

The gene calls are TRBV29-1 and TRBJ2-1, with D possibly being TRBD2 (5 bases). The germline CDR1 and CDR2 sequences are SQVTM and ANQGSEA. The CDR3 contains 13 residues. V was shortened by 1 base and J by 5 bases, with 9 bases between the two germline ends. CDR3 loop: CSVEGTENNEQFF. The CDR3, as DNA: TGCAGCGTTGAAGGGACTGAAAACAATGAGCAGTTCTTC.

The genes are TRBV7-9 and TRBJ2-6; a weak D match, TRBD2 (5 bases). The germline gives CDR1 SEHNR, CDR2 FQNEAQ (reference sequence). V lost 4 bases, J lost 2 bases, and 12 bases lay in between. The CDR3 totals 16 residues. The CDR3 loop is CASSSPSLAGANVLTF. The CDR3 coding sequence is TGTGCCAGCAGCTCCCCTAGCTTAGCTGGGGCCAACGTCCTGACTTTC.

The chain couples TRBV9 to TRBJ2-5, with 10 bases matching TRBD2. Germline V lookup: CDR1 SGDLS, CDR2 YYNGEE. The J segment lost 5 bases and the V segment lost 3 bases, leaving 7 bases of the junction unmatched. The CDR3 has 15 amino acids. The CDR3 here is CASSASGGAGETQYF. The DNA of the CDR3 is TGTGCCAGCAGCGCGAGCGGGGGGGCCGGGGAGACCCAGTACTTC.